The clone carrying this TCR beta chain ranks as medium-sized. Its antigen is not identified. Additional DNA sequences in this sample encode the identical CDR3. Using immunoSEQ multiplex PCR, the repertoire was profiled, and TCRdb retains in-frame clones only, with some absent. The table lists around 35,000 clones, approximately 84% of them singletons. The data were taken from a study of OX40 agonist ivuxolimab in advanced cancers. Study findings and constraints: Individuals who were partial responders at 0.1-3.0 mg/kg had clonal expansion that ranked among the lowest. More expanded clones were found, on average, in CD8+ than in CD4+ T cells.

With 5 bases removed from V and 0 bases from J, the gap between germline ends came to 10 bases. The CDR3 covers 14 residues. Per germline, CDR1 MNHEY and CDR2 SMNVEV (reference sequence). The sequence came from an adult with an advanced solid tumor such as melanoma, head and neck, liver or kidney cancer. The sequencing used CD4+ or CD8+ T cells sorted from blood, collected in a trial of the OX40 agonist ivuxolimab. The chain employs TRBV27 and TRBJ1-2, with D maybe TRBD1 (5 bases). The CDR3, as DNA: TGTGCCAGCAGTCCAGGGCCCTCTAACTATGGCTACACCTTC. Translated, it gives CASSPGPSNYGYTF.